This T cell receptor (beta chain) is drawn from a study of T cell responses to AZD1222 COVID-19 vaccine (dated by TCRdb to the early 2020s). Regarding the research as a whole: AZD1222 recipients with second doses at about 4 weeks or about 12 weeks were pooled, because spike-specific TCR depth and breadth did not differ between schedules. Trial participants were enrolled by age into 18-55, 56-69 and 70-plus year subgroups, with 148, 28 and 57 TCR-sequenced participants respectively. TCR sequencing was performed for 233 trial participants, of whom around 200 were given two doses of AZD1222 and roughly 25 were given two doses of MenACWY control vaccine. General conclusions and limits of the study: A significant rise in spike-specific TCR breadth and depth was observed after two AZD1222 doses relative to day 0 and relative to MenACWY recipients. Only 5 to 7 AZD1222 recipients were SARS-CoV-2 seropositive at baseline, limiting conclusions about previously exposed vaccinees. The 56-69-year group was small, and its depth increase did not reach significance, likely because of low power. CD4 TCRs associated with the vaccine covered the entire spike protein, and the dominant responses were in regions 160-218 and 743-854. Because no samples from the day 14 peak response were available, repertoires could be characterized only after the peak T cell response. Nearly half of unique spike-specific TCRs reportedly recognized epitopes outside regions mutated in the B.1.351 and B.1.1.7 variants. Participants were mostly white British and included more females than males, and it was suggested by the authors that clonal diversity may have been underestimated.

CDR1 and CDR2 are read off the germline V gene (reference sequence) as LGHDT and YNNKEL. Deletion took 5 bases off V and 12 bases off J, with a span of 11 bases between the germline ends. Reading from cysteine to phenylalanine, the CDR3 counts 12 amino acids. Only the CDR3 region is kept as DNA, spanning 36 bases read in frame from base 1. Details on this clone: This receptor's antigen is unknown. Base qualities are not provided; no much larger clone lies one nucleotide away.

The sample's time point, from its label and the paper: baseline before first vaccination. Vaccinee samples were obtained from the UK trials COV001 and COV002, which included a single-blind randomized controlled phase 2/3 trial of AZD1222 (ChAdOx1 nCoV-19) in healthy adults. For TCRbeta chain sequencing, PBMC samples from trial participants were taken at day 0 and at day 28 after the second dose. The CDR3 regions of human TCRbeta chains were subjected to immunosequencing. The original methods were these. TCRs in the repertoires were matched against a reference library of SARS-CoV-2-specific TCRs that had been generated with the MIRA antigen-specificity platform. Breadth meant the fraction of unique TCRs that were SARS-CoV-2-associated, whereas depth meant the fraction of total T cells that were SARS-CoV-2-associated. Using the MIRA data, every spike-specific TCR was mapped to the spike region that the TCR reacted to and assigned to either a CD4 or a CD8 class. Log10-transformed breadth and depth values were compared by one-way ANOVA with Sidak's multiple comparisons tests. Held by TCRdb, this immuneACCESS table contains in-frame sequences only and omits some clones. Under half of the omission traces to an unresolved V gene where checked; the cause of the rest is unknown. V and J calls and clone size are copied from that table; D and trimming were computed from the DNA. The sample profile shows 150,000 to 200,000 clones; more than 80% of them were found once. The leading ten clones occupy around 2.6% of the sample.

The specimen was peripheral blood, collected on day 0 of AZD1222 vaccination. The source is an adult in good health. The rearranged chain carries TRBV3-1 (or the pseudogene TRBV3-2) and TRBJ1-6; the D gene identity is not certain. The CDR3: CASSSEGEPLHF. The nucleotides read TGTGCCAGCAGCTCAGAGGGAGAACCCCTCCACTTT.